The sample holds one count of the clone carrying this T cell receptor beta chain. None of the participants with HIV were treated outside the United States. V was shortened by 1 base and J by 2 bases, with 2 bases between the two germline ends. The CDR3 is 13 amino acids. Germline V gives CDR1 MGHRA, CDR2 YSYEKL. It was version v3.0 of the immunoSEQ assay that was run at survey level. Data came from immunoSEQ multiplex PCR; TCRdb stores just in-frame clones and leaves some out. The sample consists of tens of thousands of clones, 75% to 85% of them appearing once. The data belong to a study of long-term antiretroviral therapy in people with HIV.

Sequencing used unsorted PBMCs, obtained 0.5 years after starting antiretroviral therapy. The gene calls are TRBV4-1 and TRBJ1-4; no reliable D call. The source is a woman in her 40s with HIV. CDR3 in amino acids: CASSQVTNEKLFF. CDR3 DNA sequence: TGCGCCAGCAGCCAAGTTACTAATGAAAAACTGTTTTTT.